What follows describes a single T cell receptor beta chain. In this sample, this clone turned up once. What this receptor recognizes is not known. The record has no base qualities; no much larger clone is one base away. This entry is derived from a study of T cells in placental villitis. About the full investigation: The study compared placental TCR-beta repertoires across villitis of unknown etiology, gestational-age-matched unaffected controls, and infectious villitis to test an allograft-versus-infection hypothesis.

Summary of the overall study and its limitations: CMV-specific clone frequencies were higher in infectious CMV cases than in villitis of unknown etiology (about 0.01 vs 0.001), and the villitis of unknown etiology frequencies did not differ from those of controls. Sequencing bulk tissue made it impossible to distinguish helper, regulatory or cytotoxic T cells or to tell maternal from fetal T cells, and the approach excluded gamma-delta receptors. Small amounts of decidua were contained in the paraffin blocks, so some of the captured T cells, especially in controls, may have been decidual rather than villous infiltrates.

Five infectious villitis placentae, four with confirmed cytomegalovirus and one with Toxoplasma gondii, were included and were not matched to other groups. The mothers in the infectious villitis group were younger, carried smaller fetuses, and either delivered preterm or experienced intrauterine demise in two cases. Placentae were collected after delivery and examined grossly and histologically before archival tissue was selected. Five 10-micron scrolls were cut from each FFPE block, and DNA was isolated using the AllPrep DNA/RNA FFPE Tissue kit. DNA concentration and purity were evaluated by NanoDrop, whereas RNA quality was assessed on a Bioanalyzer. Using the immunoSEQ v4 bias-controlled multiplex PCR assay, run blinded to group allocation, TCR-beta CDR3 regions were amplified from genomic DNA. Reference gene primers were added alongside TCR-beta primers to estimate nucleated cell and T cell quantities per sample. Sequencing of the libraries was performed on an Illumina MiSeq with a 100-cycle paired-end protocol. The paper's processing steps were these. In the immunoSEQ Analyzer software, diversity and richness were calculated, with richness measured by iChao1 and clonality based on Pielou evenness and Shannon diversity on a 0-1 scale where a higher value means less diversity. Using confidence 3 and substitution 2, CDR3 amino acid sequences together with their V/J genes were queried against VDJdb for CMV, EBV and influenza A specificities. The Morisita-Horn index was used to assess TCR-beta amino acid clonotype overlap between villitis of unknown etiology, infectious villitis and control repertoires. TCRdb's version of the immuneACCESS table is confined to in-frame rearrangements and falls short of the full clone set. An unresolved V gene accounts for under half of the shortfall where checked; the remainder is of unknown origin. That table furnishes V, J and clone size, whereas the DNA furnished D and trimming. For this sample there are around 5,700 clones; 78% appear just once. Roughly 9.1% of the sample is held by the ten biggest clonotypes.

The CDR3 spans 14 residues, from the cysteine through the phenylalanine. This entry keeps only the CDR3 DNA: 42 bases, framed from base 1. V is clipped by 4 bases and J by 5 bases, and the sequence between their germline boundaries is 12 bases long. Looking up the germline V gene yields CDR1 KGHSH and CDR2 LQKENI. Sequenced input: placental tissue containing maternal and fetal cells. The origin of this receptor is a human patient with infectious villitis; the placental T cells may come from both mother and fetus. The V gene is TRBV18 and the J gene is TRBJ1-5, with TRBD1 perhaps the D gene, on 5 matching bases. The CDR3 region has the sequence CASSRGDIDQPQHF. In nucleotide form, the sequence is TGTGCCAGCTCACGGGGCGACATCGATCAGCCCCAGCATTTT. With all but the CDR3 taken from the reference TRBV18 and TRBJ1-5 genes, the full variable domain is: NAGVMQNPRHLVRRRGQEARLRCSPMKGHSHVYWYRQLPEEGLKFMVYLQKENIIDESGMPKERFSAEFPKEGPSILRIQQVVRGDSAAYFCASSRGDIDQPQHFGDGTRLSIL.